The 26 T cell receptor beta chains listed next were all sequenced from one sample in a study of blood T cell repertoires in COVID-19. The method was immunoSEQ multiplex PCR; TCRdb's version includes in-frame clones alone and lacks a portion of them. The data hold some 83,000 clones, with 65% to 85% observed a single time. Sequenced sample: peripheral blood. These receptors all stem from a man aged 55-75 years with active or convalescent COVID-19.

The CDR3 protein is CASSPDRGPRPQHF. The CDR3 DNA reads as TGTGCCAGCAGTCCGGACAGGGGCCCACGGCCCCAGCATTTT. The chain recombines TRBV27 with TRBJ1-5, with 9 bases fitting TRBD1. The germline V gene has CDR1 MNHEY and CDR2 SMNVEV (reference sequence). V was clipped by 5 bases and J by 9 bases; unmatched bases: 8. The CDR3 loop spans 14 amino acids.

The J gene is TRBJ1-5, the V gene TRBV11-2; D is ambiguous. The germline V and J ends were trimmed by 5 bases and 5 bases, with 13 bases remaining between them. This CDR3 contains 14 residues. CDR1 and CDR2 from the germline V gene are SGHAT and FQNNGV. The CDR3 reads CASSPDGGHQPQHF. In nucleotides, the CDR3 is TGTGCCAGCAGCCCGGACGGAGGACATCAGCCCCAGCATTTT.

Details on this clone: The same CDR3 arises from other DNA sequences in this sample as well. The rearrangement links TRBV7-9 to TRBJ2-7, with TRBD1 identical over 7 bases. Germline V CDR1 and CDR2: SEHNR, FQNEAQ (reference sequence). J lost 2 bases, V lost 5 bases, and 3 bases had no gene match. This CDR3 comprises 13 residues. The chain's CDR3 is CASSLGTAYEQYF. The CDR3 DNA follows: TGTGCCAGCAGCCTGGGGACAGCCTACGAGCAGTACTTC.

V is TRBV16 and J is TRBJ1-1; no definite D call. Trimming took 2 bases from V and 10 from J, leaving 14 bases between them. This CDR3 has 13 amino acids. The germline CDR1 and CDR2 sequences are KGHSY and FQNENV. The CDR3 here is CASSQSPQAGAFF. CDR3 in DNA: TGTGCCAGCAGCCAAAGTCCCCAGGCAGGAGCTTTCTTT.

The rearrangement uses TRBV6-2 or TRBV6-3 and TRBJ2-1, with 8 bases that match TRBD2. The CDR3 consists of 16 residues. CDR1 and CDR2 from the germline V gene are MNHEY and SVGEGT. The V and J ends lost 0 bases and 5 bases, in that order; junction bases with no gene match: 6. The CDR3 protein is CASSYSTGGLNNEQFF. The CDR3 coding sequence is TGTGCCAGCAGTTACTCAACGGGGGGGTTAAACAATGAGCAGTTCTTC.

The V and J genes are TRBV5-5 and TRBJ1-5, with TRBD1 matching 7 bases. In germline, CDR1 is SGHKS, CDR2 YYEKEE (reference sequence). The CDR3 runs 16 residues. Germline trimming cut 6 bases from V and 1 base from J; bases unmatched to any gene: 10. This chain's CDR3 is CASNRGGRGSNQPQHF. The CDR3 DNA is TGTGCCAGCAACAGGGGTGGTCGGGGGAGCAATCAGCCCCAGCATTTT.

The chain has TRBV7-6 and TRBJ2-3; tentatively, D is TRBD1 (5 bases). V was shortened by 1 base and J by 2 bases, with 13 bases between the two germline ends. The CDR3 is made up of 16 amino acids. CDR1 and CDR2 from the germline V gene are SGHVS and FNYEAQ. The CDR3 DNA is TGTGCCAGCAGCTTAGATGGAACAGGCTACACAGATACGCAGTATTTT. Its translation is CASSLDGTGYTDTQYF.

The V and J genes are TRBV19 and TRBJ2-5; 8 bases fit TRBD1. The CDR3 totals 16 residues. The germline V gene encodes CDR1 LNHDA and CDR2 SQIVND (reference sequence). Trimming took 4 bases from V and 1 from J; bases not matched to a gene: 8. CDR3 sequence (DNA): TGTGCCAGTAGTAAGACAGGGGCCGTCCGCCAAGAGACCCAGTACTTC. Translation gives CASSKTGAVRQETQYF.

The table lists this clone with a few counts. V gene TRBV7-9 combines with J gene TRBJ2-2; perhaps TRBD2 as D (5 bases). The CDR3 sequence is 17 residues long. Germline V gene data show CDR1 as SEHNR and CDR2 as FQNEAQ (reference sequence). Trimming took off 2 bases at V and 4 bases at J, with 17 bases between the two ends. CDR3 nucleotides: TGTGCCAGCAGCTTAACGTTCGGGGAGCGAGGCACCGGGGAGCTGTTTTTT. Its protein is CASSLTFGERGTGELFF.

This clone was seen a few times. This sequence joins TRBV5-1 and TRBJ1-5, with unresolved D. V was cut by 4 bases and J by 2 bases, with 13 bases left in between. The CDR3 length is 15 residues. The germline V gene has CDR1 SGHRS and CDR2 YFSETQ. The CDR3 protein is CASSPGNSGNQPQHF. DNA for the CDR3: TGCGCCAGCAGCCCCGGGAACAGCGGCAATCAGCCCCAGCATTTT.

This clone occurred a few times. The chain joins TRBV5-6 to TRBJ1-1; possibly TRBD1 for D (6 bases). Per germline, CDR1 SGHDT and CDR2 YYEEEE. This CDR3 spans 14 amino acids. The V and J ends lost 3 bases and 3 bases respectively, with 12 bases between them. The CDR3 is CASSYQQGYTEAFF. The CDR3 DNA sequence: TGTGCCAGCAGCTACCAACAGGGTTACACTGAAGCTTTCTTT. Supplemented by reference TRBV5-6 and TRBJ1-1, the full variable domain reads DAGVTQSPTHLIKTRGQQVTLRCSPKSGHDTVSWYQQALGQGPQFIFQYYEEEERQRGNFPDRFSGHQFPNYSSELNVNALLLGDSALYLCASSYQQGYTEAFFGQGTRLTVV.

J is TRBJ1-3 and V is TRBV19; 8 bases align to TRBD1. The CDR3 totals 16 residues. The germline gives CDR1 LNHDA, CDR2 SQIVND (reference sequence). After removal of 6 bases from V and 0 bases from J, the junction contained 7 bases not matched to a gene. This CDR3 reads CASRMTGDLSGNTIYF. CDR3 DNA: TGTGCCAGTAGGATGACAGGGGACCTCTCTGGAAACACCATATATTTT.

CDR3 bases: TGTGCCAGCAGGAGCGGGGGGGCAACCGGGGAGCTGTTTTTT. Its protein product is CASRSGGATGELFF. V usage is TRBV7-2 and J usage is TRBJ2-2; 10 nucleotides match TRBD2. The V and J ends lost 6 bases and 5 bases, in that order; junction bases with no gene match: 3. Per the germline V gene, CDR1 is SGHTA and CDR2 is FQGNSA. The CDR3 contains 14 residues.

The V call is TRBV7-9, the J call TRBJ2-1; possible D gene TRBD1, 6 bases. V gave up 3 bases and J gave up 8 bases, with 20 bases separating them. The CDR3 totals 16 residues. The germline V gene encodes CDR1 SEHNR and CDR2 FQNEAQ (reference sequence). This chain's CDR3 is CASSLSVGGSMDEQFF. CDR3 nucleotides: TGTGCCAGCAGCTTGTCTGTAGGGGGTTCCATGGATGAGCAGTTCTTC.

This chain links TRBV7-8 with TRBJ2-4; D uncertain. This CDR3 is 14 amino acids long. The germline V and J ends were trimmed by 2 bases and 5 bases, with 10 bases remaining between them. Looked up from germline, CDR1 is SGHVS and CDR2 is FQNEAQ. Here the CDR3 reads CASSLSRGQNIQYF. Here the CDR3 DNA reads TGTGCCAGCAGCTTAAGTCGTGGGCAAAACATTCAGTACTTC.

CDR3: CASSGGQRTTGNTIYF. The CDR3 bases are TGTGCCAGCAGCGGGGGACAGCGGACTACTGGAAACACCATATATTTT. The V gene is TRBV9, the J gene TRBJ1-3, with 7 bases aligning to TRBD1. CDR3 length equals 16 residues. The ends lost 3 bases at V and 2 bases at J; junction bases unmatched: 8. Germline CDR1 and CDR2: SGDLS and YYNGEE. The full variable domain, rest sourced from reference TRBV9 and TRBJ1-3, is DSGVTQTPKHLITATGQRVTLRCSPRSGDLSVYWYQQSLDQGLQFLIQYYNGEERAKGNILERFSAQQFPDLHSELNLSSLELGDSALYFCASSGGQRTTGNTIYFGEGSWLTVV.

Here the CDR3 DNA reads TGTGCCAGCATCGCTACGTTAAAAGAGCAGTACTTC. This gives the protein CASIATLKEQYF. J is TRBJ2-7 and V is TRBV2; no definite D call. Trimming stripped 7 bases from V and 7 bases from J, with 14 bases between. This CDR3 comprises 12 residues. CDR1 is SNHLY, CDR2 FYNNEI, per germline.

The V and J genes are TRBV19 and TRBJ2-7; the match to TRBD1 covers 9 bases. This CDR3 spans 14 amino acids. Germline lookup yields CDR1 LNHDA and CDR2 SQIVND (reference sequence). V lost 4 bases and J lost 1; bases outside the gene matches: 2. CDR3 bases: TGTGCCAGTAGTACGGGACAGGGATCCTACGAGCAGTACTTC. It translates to CASSTGQGSYEQYF.

V usage is TRBV20-1 and J usage is TRBJ2-1, with 9 bases identical to TRBD2. CDR1 is DFQATT and CDR2 is SNEGSKA in the germline V gene (reference sequence). The V gene end was trimmed by 5 bases and the J gene end by 0 bases; junction bases not matched to a gene: 17. There are 19 residues in the CDR3. CDR3 in DNA: TGCAGTGCTGGTGGTCGGTCGCTAGCGGGGAGCCGCTCCTACAATGAGCAGTTCTTC. Protein product: CSAGGRSLAGSRSYNEQFF.

This clone was counted a single time. The J gene is TRBJ1-2, the V gene TRBV2; TRBD1 agrees at 9 bases. The CDR3 sequence is 14 residues long. Per the germline V gene, CDR1 is SNHLY and CDR2 is FYNNEI. Losses at the gene ends were 8 bases for V and 5 bases for J; bases not matched to a gene: 9. DNA of the CDR3: TGTGCCAGCGGGTCGGACAGGGGATTTTATGGCTACACCTTC. It codes for CASGSDRGFYGYTF.

This clone was seen just once. The chain links TRBV5-4 to TRBJ1-2; TRBD1 agrees at 9 bases. Germline CDR1 is SGHNT and CDR2 is YYREEE (reference sequence). The V gene end was trimmed by 0 bases and the J gene end by 5 bases; junction bases not matched to a gene: 5. The CDR3 totals 15 residues. The CDR3 sequence is CASSLGGQGDYGYTF. The CDR3 nucleotides read TGTGCCAGCAGCTTGGGGGGACAGGGTGATTATGGCTACACCTTC.

The chain carries TRBV5-4 and TRBJ1-2; no firm D call. Germline lookup yields CDR1 SGHNT and CDR2 YYREEE (reference sequence). The CDR3 is 15 residues long. V dropped 2 bases and J dropped 4 bases, with 15 bases sitting between them. The CDR3 DNA is TGTGCCAGCAGCTTTTCGAGGGCCCAATTCTATGGCTACACCTTC. Translated: CASSFSRAQFYGYTF.

The chain uses TRBV29-1 and TRBJ2-7; tentative D call: TRBD1 (6 bases). Germline V gene lookup returns CDR1 SQVTM and CDR2 ANQGSEA. Trimming pared 2 bases from V and 0 bases from J, leaving 11 bases between. The CDR3 has 14 residues. CDR3 sequence (DNA): TGCAGCGTTGAAAGGCCGGACAGCTCCTACGAGCAGTACTTC. As protein: CSVERPDSSYEQYF.

CDR3 bases: TGTGCCAGCAGGGGGACAGGCGGAAACTATGGCTACACCTTC. It translates to CASRGTGGNYGYTF. The chain recombines TRBV6-5 with TRBJ1-2, with 8 bases fitting TRBD1. Germline assignment: CDR1 MNHEY and CDR2 SVGAGI. V lost 6 bases, J lost 2 bases, and 5 bases stayed unmatched. The CDR3 runs to 14 residues.

The V and J genes are TRBV6-1 and TRBJ2-7, with 9 bases lining up with TRBD1. The CDR3 contains 14 residues. The V gene end was trimmed by 3 bases and the J gene end by 2 bases; junction bases not matched to a gene: 2. In germline, CDR1 is MNHNS, CDR2 SASEGT. The CDR3 nucleotides read TGTGCCAGCAGTGACACAGGGGGCCCCTACGAGCAGTACTTC. Protein: CASSDTGGPYEQYF.

V and J are TRBV5-5 and TRBJ1-2; TRBD1 matches 11 bases. J gave up 6 bases and V 4 bases, and 8 bases lay outside the gene matches. CDR1 is SGHKS, CDR2 YYEKEE, per germline (reference sequence). The CDR3 loop spans 15 amino acids. The CDR3 coding sequence is TGTGCCAGCAGCGAGGACAGGGGGCGTATAGATGGCTACACCTTC. Residues: CASSEDRGRIDGYTF.